This T cell receptor beta chain was documented in a study of CD8 T cells in Susac syndrome. Reverse transcription of roughly 0.45 to 1 ug RNA was carried out with random hexamers. The authors amplified TCR beta CDR3 across 54 Vbeta and 13 Jbeta using immunoSEQ multiplex PCR. Each CDR3 protein gets one entry after TCRdb re-called the immunoSEQ multiplex PCR reads with MiXCR. The data show 250,000 to 300,000 distinct CDR3 sequences, about nine tenths seen once. Sequencing of TCR beta covered CD8+ and CD4+ T cells obtained from blood. CD8+ and CD4+ T cells were negatively isolated; TEMRA cells were FACS-enriched. V was cut by 1 base and J by 1 base, with 14 bases left in between. CDR1 and CDR2 (germline): SEHNR, FQNEAQ (reference sequence). The CDR3 contains 16 residues.

Sequencing used CD8+ T cells from PBMCs. The chain joins TRBV7-9 to TRBJ2-7, with D possibly being TRBD1 or TRBD2 (5 bases each). The origin of this receptor is a human donor with multiple sclerosis. As DNA, the CDR3 is TGTGCCAGCAGCTTAGGGAGAGGGGAAAAATCCTACGAGCAGTACTTC. Protein product: CASSLGRGEKSYEQYF.